This T cell receptor (beta chain) was captured in a study of CD4+ T cells in melanoma. General study points: Neoantigen-specific CD4+ T cells in melanoma reportedly had diverse differentiation states. A reported correlation linked neoantigen-specific CD4+ T cells to CD8+, macrophage and B cell function.

The repertoire was sequenced with immunoSEQ multiplex PCR; TCRdb's copy has only in-frame clones and lacks some. The data contain some 120,000 clones, about 90% of them seen just once; the ten biggest clones take up roughly 3.1%. Comment on this clone: Antigen unknown.

The TCR sequence derives from a human donor with melanoma. The sequenced sample was peripheral blood.

DNA for the CDR3: TGTGCCAGCAGCTTAGTTAGCGGTAGCTCCTACGAGCAGTACTTC. This sequence encodes CASSLVSGSSYEQYF. This chain links TRBV11-2 with TRBJ2-7; perhaps TRBD2 as D (6 bases). Trimming removed 1 base at V and 0 bases at J, with 10 bases between. Germline V CDR1 and CDR2: SGHAT, FQNNGV. The CDR3 has 15 amino acids.